These 32 T cell receptor beta chains originate from one sample sequenced in a study of cytomegalovirus exposure and HLA in healthy donors. A multiplex PCR was run with 60 Vbeta primers and 13 Jbeta primers. The table came from immunoSEQ multiplex PCR; TCRdb's copy has only in-frame clones and leaves some out. The sample yields some 130,000 clones, roughly two thirds seen once. Material: PBMCs. These receptors all stem from a man under 40 in good health and CMV-seropositive.

The rearrangement joins TRBV10-3 to TRBJ1-4, with a weak D call TRBD1 (5 bases). CDR3 length equals 16 residues. Per the germline V gene, CDR1 is ENHRY and CDR2 is SYGVKD. V lost 1 base, J lost 7 bases, and 16 bases lay in between. CDR3 region: CAISEYTGSGGEKLFF. DNA of the CDR3: TGTGCCATCAGTGAGTATACAGGCTCAGGTGGTGAAAAACTGTTTTTT.

V is TRBV4-1 and J is TRBJ2-1; 9 bases line up with TRBD1. The CDR3 runs 16 residues. The J segment lost 7 bases and the V segment lost 1 base, leaving 8 bases of the junction unmatched. CDR1 and CDR2 (germline): MGHRA, YSYEKL. The CDR3 protein is CASSQVGTGYSNEQFF. CDR3 DNA: TGCGCCAGCAGCCAAGTGGGGACAGGGTATTCTAATGAGCAGTTCTTC.

This rearrangement joins TRBV5-1 to TRBJ2-5; TRBD1 agrees at 11 bases. This CDR3 comprises 15 residues. With V trimmed by 4 bases and J by 5 bases, 7 bases remained unmatched. Germline V gene sequence: CDR1 SGHRS, CDR2 YFSETQ. The CDR3 nucleotides are TGCGCCAGCAGCGCGTCGGGACAGGGGGGCGAGACCCAGTACTTC. Protein: CASSASGQGGETQYF.

This clone has more than one count but fewer than ten. The chain carries TRBV29-1 and TRBJ2-7, with TRBD1 matching 12 bases. The V gene end was trimmed by 6 bases and the J gene end by 5 bases; junction bases not matched to a gene: 2. Looked up from germline, CDR1 is SQVTM and CDR2 is ANQGSEA. The CDR3 is made up of 12 amino acids. Here the CDR3 DNA reads TGCAGCGTCGGGACAGGGGGCAACGAGCAGTACTTC. It translates to CSVGTGGNEQYF.

The V and J genes are TRBV18 and TRBJ1-1; the match to TRBD1 covers 8 bases. Germline lookup yields CDR1 KGHSH and CDR2 LQKENI. The CDR3 has 13 amino acids. The trim removed 5 bases at V and 7 bases at J, leaving 6 bases unmatched. For the CDR3, the DNA is TGTGCCAGCTCAAGCGACAGGGGAAATGAAGCTTTCTTT. Translation: CASSSDRGNEAFF.

Regarding this clone: Other DNA sequences in this specimen translate into the identical CDR3. The gene calls are TRBV6-1 and TRBJ2-3; 9 bases align to TRBD1. V dropped 6 bases and J dropped 0; count of bases not matched to a gene: 1. Germline-derived CDR1 and CDR2 are MNHNS and SASEGT. This CDR3 spans 14 amino acids. The DNA for the CDR3 is TGTGCCAGCAGGGGACAGGGTAGCACAGATACGCAGTATTTT. Translating gives CASRGQGSTDTQYF.

The table lists this clone with a few counts. V and J are TRBV7-8 and TRBJ1-5, with D perhaps matching TRBD1 (5 bases). V was trimmed by 6 bases and J by 9 bases, leaving 21 bases between them. The germline V gene encodes CDR1 SGHVS and CDR2 FQNEAQ. The CDR3 is made up of 15 amino acids. As DNA, the CDR3 is TGTGCCAGCAGTCGTGTTAAGGGGATTGTAGCGCCCCAGCATTTT. It encodes CASSRVKGIVAPQHF.

The chain employs TRBV13 and TRBJ2-7; 9 bases align to TRBD1. V was clipped by 2 bases and J by 5 bases; unmatched bases: 10. Germline V gene lookup returns CDR1 PRHDT and CDR2 FYEKMQ (reference sequence). This CDR3 is 16 amino acids long. The CDR3 spells CASSLYRGTGRNEQYF. CDR3 in DNA: TGTGCCAGCAGCTTATATCGTGGGACAGGGCGTAACGAGCAGTACTTC.

The rearrangement uses TRBV28 and TRBJ2-3; D call uncertain. Per germline, CDR1 MDHEN and CDR2 SYDVKM. This CDR3 is built from 12 residues. Trimming cost V 5 bases and J 4 bases, with 7 bases left between them. CDR3 loop: CASSPKPDTQYF. DNA of the CDR3: TGTGCCAGCAGTCCGAAGCCAGATACGCAGTATTTT.

The chain couples TRBV29-1 to TRBJ2-5; D is unresolved. CDR1 is SQVTM, CDR2 ANQGSEA, per germline. The CDR3 loop spans 13 amino acids. Trimming left V 3 bases short and J 1 base short, with 9 bases between. The CDR3 DNA follows: TGCAGCGTTGAGCTAAGCGTCCAAGAGACCCAGTACTTC. It codes for CSVELSVQETQYF.

This clone was detected only once. The chain uses TRBV7-3 and TRBJ2-1; TRBD2 might be the D (6 bases). Per the germline V gene, CDR1 is SGHTA and CDR2 is FQGTGA. Trimming shortened V by 6 bases and J by 3 bases, and 15 bases separated the two germline ends. The CDR3 length is 15 residues. CDR3 nucleotide sequence: TGTGCCAGCAGTCAGGGACTTCCCCTCTACAATGAGCAGTTCTTC. It encodes CASSQGLPLYNEQFF. Full variable domain (rest looked up from reference TRBV7-3 and TRBJ2-1): GAGVSQTPSNKVTEKGKYVELRCDPISGHTALYWYRQSLGQGPEFLIYFQGTGAADDSGLPNDRFFAVRPEGSVSTLKIQRTERGDSAVYLCASSQGLPLYNEQFFGPGTRLTVL.

This sequence joins TRBV5-1 and TRBJ2-7; perhaps TRBD2 as D (6 bases). Germline assignment: CDR1 SGHRS and CDR2 YFSETQ. Trimming removed 5 bases at V and 5 bases at J, with 23 bases between. CDR3 length: 16 residues. The CDR3 DNA reads as TGCGCCAGCAGAAAAGGCGCCTGGGGAGGCCTCCACGAGCAGTACTTC. Amino acid sequence: CASRKGAWGGLHEQYF. Combining the CDR3 with reference TRBV5-1 and TRBJ2-7 gives the whole variable domain KAGVTQTPRYLIKTRGQQVTLSCSPISGHRSVSWYQQTPGQGLQFLFEYFSETQRNKGNFPGRFSGRQFSNSRSEMNVSTLELGDSALYLCASRKGAWGGLHEQYFGPGTRLTVT.

This clone was seen once. The chain joins TRBV5-1 to TRBJ2-3, with unresolved D. V dropped 1 base and J dropped 0 bases, with 6 bases sitting between them. The germline V gene has CDR1 SGHRS and CDR2 YFSETQ. The CDR3 is 14 amino acids. This CDR3 reads CASSLLGSTDTQYF. The CDR3 DNA reads TGCGCCAGCAGCTTGCTCGGGAGCACAGATACGCAGTATTTT. The variable domain in full, with the rest retrieved from reference TRBV5-1 and TRBJ2-3, is KAGVTQTPRYLIKTRGQQVTLSCSPISGHRSVSWYQQTPGQGLQFLFEYFSETQRNKGNFPGRFSGRQFSNSRSEMNVSTLELGDSALYLCASSLLGSTDTQYFGPGTRLTVL.

The chain combines TRBV5-5 with TRBJ2-7; 7 bases match TRBD1. Germline assignment: CDR1 SGHKS and CDR2 YYEKEE (reference sequence). Trimming took 4 bases from V and 3 from J; bases not matched to a gene: 7. There are 14 residues in the CDR3. CDR3: CASSNPGTVYEQYF. As DNA, the CDR3 is TGTGCCAGCAGCAACCCGGGGACAGTCTACGAGCAGTACTTC.

The genes are TRBV20-1 and TRBJ2-5, with D maybe TRBD2 (5 bases). The V gene's germline CDR1 is DFQATT and CDR2 SNEGSKA (reference sequence). The CDR3 consists of 11 residues. Trimming cost V 6 bases and J 5 bases, with 10 bases left between them. The chain's CDR3 is CSAYRGETQYF. CDR3 nucleotide sequence: TGCAGTGCCTATCGAGGGGAGACCCAGTACTTC.

The chain employs TRBV2 and TRBJ2-7, with TRBD1 matching 8 bases. This CDR3 spans 15 amino acids. V lost 6 bases and J lost 0; bases outside the gene matches: 7. The germline V gene encodes CDR1 SNHLY and CDR2 FYNNEI. The CDR3 protein is CASRTRDRSSYEQYF. The CDR3 nucleotides read TGTGCCAGCAGGACCCGGGACAGGAGCTCCTACGAGCAGTACTTC.

The sample holds one count of this clone. The chain recombines TRBV7-2 with TRBJ2-3; a possible D gene is TRBD2 (6 bases). Germline values: CDR1 SGHTA, CDR2 FQGNSA. The V end lost 3 bases, the J end lost 8 bases, and 15 bases lay between the germline ends. This CDR3 has 14 amino acids. CDR3 nucleotide sequence: TGTGCCAGCAGCTTTGAAGCGGTGGGGGGTACGCAGTATTTT. Its translation: CASSFEAVGGTQYF.

The V call is TRBV2, the J call TRBJ2-3; possibly TRBD2 for D (5 bases). This CDR3 region has 12 residues. The germline V gene encodes CDR1 SNHLY and CDR2 FYNNEI. Trimming stripped 6 bases from V and 12 bases from J, with 16 bases between. CDR3: CASSGLVIGQYF. CDR3 DNA sequence: TGTGCCAGCAGCGGACTGGTGATCGGTCAGTATTTT.

This clone was observed a few times. The V call is TRBV6-6, the J call TRBJ2-7, with 7 nucleotides matching TRBD2. Germline CDR1 and CDR2: MNHNY and SVGAGI (reference sequence). This CDR3 is 14 amino acids long. The ends lost 4 bases at V and 4 bases at J; junction bases unmatched: 7. For the CDR3, the DNA is TGTGCCAGCAGTTTCTTAGCGGGTGAATACGAGCAGTACTTC. As protein: CASSFLAGEYEQYF.

This clone has just one count. The junction shows a germline mismatch at one end, possibly a read error. The V and J genes are TRBV7-7 and TRBJ2-2; 9 positions match TRBD2. Germline CDR1 is SSHAT and CDR2 is FNYEAQ (reference sequence). The CDR3 length is 18 residues. CDR3 sequence reads: CASSLAFSGRKNTGELFF. CDR3 sequence (DNA): TGTGCTAGCAGCTTAGCGTTTAGCGGGAGAAAAAACACCGGGGAGCTGTTTTTT.

The rearrangement joins TRBV28 to TRBJ1-2; D is uncertain. CDR1 is MDHEN, CDR2 SYDVKM, per germline. The CDR3 is made up of 14 amino acids. Trimming left V 5 bases short and J 2 bases short, with 12 bases between. CDR3 amino acids: CASSPPWANYGYTF. The CDR3 nucleotides read TGTGCCAGCAGTCCCCCGTGGGCCAACTATGGCTACACCTTC.

This clone was seen just once. The genes are TRBV11-3 and TRBJ2-1, with 11 nucleotides matching TRBD2. Per germline, CDR1 SGHNT and CDR2 YENEEA. The J segment lost 4 bases and the V segment lost 4 bases, leaving 3 bases of the junction unmatched. The CDR3 is made up of 15 amino acids. Written as DNA, the CDR3 is TGTGCCAGCAGCTCCGGGACTAGCGGATACAATGAGCAGTTCTTC. Protein sequence: CASSSGTSGYNEQFF.

V gene TRBV7-9 combines with J gene TRBJ2-7; D uncertain. V was trimmed by 5 bases and J by 3 bases, leaving 5 bases between them. The V gene's germline CDR1 is SEHNR and CDR2 FQNEAQ (reference sequence). CDR3 length: 11 amino acids. The CDR3 sequence is CASSAYYEQYF. CDR3 nucleotide sequence: TGTGCCAGCAGCGCCTACTACGAGCAGTACTTC.

This chain joins TRBV5-1 and TRBJ1-5; TRBD1 might be the D (6 bases). The germline V gene has CDR1 SGHRS and CDR2 YFSETQ. The CDR3 extends over 13 amino acids. Trimming removed 2 bases from V and 9 bases from J, with 12 bases in between. The CDR3 DNA is TGCGCCAGCAGCTTCGACAGGATGGGGCCCCAGCATTTT. Protein: CASSFDRMGPQHF.

The chain links TRBV4-1 to TRBJ2-2; tentatively, D is TRBD1 (6 bases). This CDR3 is built from 15 residues. The V end lost 5 bases, the J end lost 0 bases, and 10 bases lay between the germline ends. Germline values: CDR1 MGHRA, CDR2 YSYEKL. Here the CDR3 DNA reads TGCGCCAGCAGCTGGGGACACCCGAACACCGGGGAGCTGTTTTTT. It yields the protein CASSWGHPNTGELFF.

The count of this clone is one. This chain joins TRBV14 and TRBJ1-2; D call uncertain. The CDR3 consists of 13 residues. Per germline, CDR1 SGHDN and CDR2 FVKESK. The germline V and J ends were trimmed by 6 bases and 7 bases, with 15 bases remaining between them. CDR3 amino acids: CASSAVGGSGYTF. The CDR3 DNA reads TGTGCCAGCAGTGCTGTCGGAGGCTCTGGCTACACCTTC.

The rearrangement links TRBV15 to TRBJ2-7; 10 nucleotides agree with TRBD1. V gave up 2 bases and J gave up 3 bases; unmatched junction bases: 7. The germline CDR1 and CDR2 sequences are LNHNV and YYDKDF (reference sequence). The CDR3 covers 16 residues. This CDR3 reads CATSRLPGQGIYEQYF. In nucleotides, the CDR3 is TGTGCCACCAGCAGATTGCCGGGACAGGGGATCTACGAGCAGTACTTC.

As for this clone: In the same sample, other DNA sequences code for this CDR3. The rearrangement joins TRBV6-6 to TRBJ1-5; 8 positions match TRBD1. The V gene end was trimmed by 2 bases and the J gene end by 4 bases; junction bases not matched to a gene: 1. The germline CDR1 and CDR2 sequences are MNHNY and SVGAGI (reference sequence). The CDR3 is made up of 14 amino acids. The CDR3 loop reads CASSYGQGNQPQHF. CDR3 sequence (DNA): TGTGCCAGCAGTTACGGACAGGGAAATCAGCCCCAGCATTTT.

In its sample, this clone was seen once. This chain connects TRBV5-5 to TRBJ1-2, with 10 bases aligning to TRBD1. CDR1 and CDR2 (germline): SGHKS, YYEKEE (reference sequence). Trimming removed 4 bases from V and 3 bases from J; junction bases left unmatched: 6. This CDR3 is built from 15 residues. The CDR3 loop reads CASSPGQGLDYGYTF. In DNA, the CDR3 is TGTGCCAGCAGCCCGGGACAGGGGTTGGACTATGGCTACACCTTC.

DNA of the CDR3: TGTGCCAGCAGTCTAGCGGGAGGCAACAATGAGCAGTTCTTC. This encodes CASSLAGGNNEQFF. The chain carries TRBV28 and TRBJ2-1, with TRBD2 matching 11 bases. V was clipped by 5 bases and J by 5 bases; unmatched bases: 2. The CDR3 is 14 amino acids. Germline loops: CDR1 MDHEN, CDR2 SYDVKM.

The genes are TRBV25-1 and TRBJ1-1; no firm D call. Germline V gives CDR1 MGHDK, CDR2 SYGVNS. Trimming left V 5 bases short and J 1 base short, with 8 bases between. This CDR3 is built from 13 residues. The CDR3, as DNA: TGTGCCAGCAGTACAGTTTGGAACACTGAAGCTTTCTTT. As protein: CASSTVWNTEAFF.

This clone was recorded a few times. The chain links TRBV18 to TRBJ2-7; possibly TRBD1 for D (5 bases). The CDR3 totals 12 residues. Trimming removed 0 bases at V and 7 bases at J, with 7 bases between. Looked up from germline, CDR1 is KGHSH and CDR2 is LQKENI. For the CDR3, the DNA is TGTGCCAGCTCACCACCCAAGGGGGAGCAGTACTTC. Its protein product is CASSPPKGEQYF.